This TCR beta chain comes out of a study of cytomegalovirus exposure and HLA in healthy donors. V lost 3 bases and J lost 0; bases outside the gene matches: 11. The CDR3 length is 19 residues. CDR1 and CDR2 from the germline V gene are SGHVS and FNYEAQ. A multiplex PCR was run with 60 Vbeta primers and 13 Jbeta primers. Produced via immunoSEQ multiplex PCR; TCRdb's table is partial and in-frame only. The sample includes over 120,000 clones, approximately 84% of them seen just once. The chain uses TRBV7-6 and TRBJ2-4; 10 positions match TRBD2. What was sequenced was PBMCs. This sequence was found in a woman aged 55-70 years in good health and CMV-seropositive. This chain's CDR3 is CASSLSLSSGGLAKNIQYF. The CDR3 bases are TGTGCCAGCAGCTTGAGTCTGTCTAGCGGGGGACTAGCCAAAAACATTCAGTACTTC.